This T cell receptor (beta chain) was sequenced in a study of T cells after yellow fever vaccination. TCRdb called the 5' RACE reads again in MiXCR, with one record for every CDR3 protein. Of under 550,000 distinct CDR3 sequences listed, 20% to 25% were seen once; the top ten hold about 16%. This CDR3 has 14 amino acids. V gave up 6 bases and J gave up 3 bases, with 14 bases separating them. Per germline, CDR1 ENHRY and CDR2 SYGVKD. This sequence originates from a man aged 18 to 29 who received the YFV17D yellow fever vaccine. This chain links TRBV10-3 with TRBJ1-2; unclear D gene. Material: PBMCs, obtained approximately 22 days after the first yellow fever vaccination. In DNA form, the CDR3 reads TGTGCCATCAGGGGCTTCGCTACCGACTATGGCTACACCTTC. Translating it yields CAIRGFATDYGYTF.